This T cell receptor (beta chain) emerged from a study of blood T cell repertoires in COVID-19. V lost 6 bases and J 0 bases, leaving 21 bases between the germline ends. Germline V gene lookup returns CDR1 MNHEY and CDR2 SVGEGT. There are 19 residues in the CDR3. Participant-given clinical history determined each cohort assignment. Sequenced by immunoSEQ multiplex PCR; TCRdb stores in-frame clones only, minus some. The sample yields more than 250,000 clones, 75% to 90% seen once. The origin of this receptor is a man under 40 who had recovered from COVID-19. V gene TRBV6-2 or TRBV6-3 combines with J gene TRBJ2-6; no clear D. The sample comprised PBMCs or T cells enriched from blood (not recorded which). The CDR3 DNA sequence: TGTGCCAGCAGCCCTCTACTCCGAAGTTTTGTCTCTGGGGCCAACGTCCTGACTTTC. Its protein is CASSPLLRSFVSGANVLTF.